The entry below gives a single T cell receptor beta chain sequence along with its context. The sample belongs to a study of PD-L1 blockade in urothelial cancer. Background on the study: The researchers analyzed blood 3 weeks (second dose) and 6 weeks after treatment start. Median T cell yield per blood sample was more than 120,000 cells.

Synthetic TCR analog templates were spiked into each PCR. The assay was immunoSEQ multiplex PCR, and TCRdb's table has in-frame clones only and misses some. Of some 51,000 clones in the sample, more than 75% were seen once. Time point: peripheral blood 6 weeks after treatment start. CDR3 length: 14 amino acids. In germline, CDR1 is SGHRS, CDR2 YFSETQ. Trimming cost V 1 base and J 6 bases; bases outside gene matches: 6. The clonotype was recovered from a man between 60 and 70 years old with urothelial cancer. The chain combines TRBV5-1 with TRBJ2-7, with 8 bases fitting TRBD2. Here the sequenced sample was PBMCs, taken around atezolizumab (anti-PD-L1) treatment. The CDR3 sequence: CASSLREGYREQYF. CDR3 DNA: TGCGCCAGCAGCTTGCGGGAGGGTTATCGCGAGCAGTACTTC.